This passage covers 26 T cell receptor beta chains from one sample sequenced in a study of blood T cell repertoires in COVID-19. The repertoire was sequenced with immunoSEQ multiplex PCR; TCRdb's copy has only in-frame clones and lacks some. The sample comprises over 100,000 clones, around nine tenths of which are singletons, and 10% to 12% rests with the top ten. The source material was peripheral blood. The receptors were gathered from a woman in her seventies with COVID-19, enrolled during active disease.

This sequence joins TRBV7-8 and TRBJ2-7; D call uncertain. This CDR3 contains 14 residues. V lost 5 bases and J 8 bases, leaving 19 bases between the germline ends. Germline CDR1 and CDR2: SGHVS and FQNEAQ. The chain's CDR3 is CASSLSYATEKQYF. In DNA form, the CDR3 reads TGTGCCAGCAGCCTCTCGTACGCCACTGAGAAGCAGTACTTC. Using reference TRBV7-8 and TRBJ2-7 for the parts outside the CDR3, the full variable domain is GAGVSQSPRYKVAKRGQDVALRCDPISGHVSLFWYQQALGQGPEFLTYFQNEAQLDKSGLPSDRFFAERPEGSVSTLKIQRTQQEDSAVYLCASSLSYATEKQYFGPGTRLTVT.

The CDR3 sequence is CASSRGGGRGTEAFF. The DNA of the CDR3 is TGTGCCAGCAGTCGCGGGGGAGGGCGGGGCACTGAAGCTTTCTTT. The chain combines TRBV6-5 with TRBJ1-1, with D possibly TRBD1 on 5 matching bases. Germline CDR1 MNHEY, CDR2 SVGAGI. The germline V and J ends were trimmed by 5 bases and 4 bases, with 17 bases remaining between them. The length of the CDR3 is 15 residues.

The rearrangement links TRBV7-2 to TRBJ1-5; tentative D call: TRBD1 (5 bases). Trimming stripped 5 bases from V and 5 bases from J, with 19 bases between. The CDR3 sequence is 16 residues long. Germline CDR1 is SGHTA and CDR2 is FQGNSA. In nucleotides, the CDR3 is TGTGCCAGCAGCCGTAACCGGGTTGAAGGGGATCAGCCCCAGCATTTT. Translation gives CASSRNRVEGDQPQHF.

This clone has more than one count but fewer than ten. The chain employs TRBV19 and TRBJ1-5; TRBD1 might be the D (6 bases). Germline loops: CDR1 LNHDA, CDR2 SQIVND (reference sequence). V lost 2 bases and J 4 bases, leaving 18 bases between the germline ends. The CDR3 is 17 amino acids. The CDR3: CASSIPPWRGGNQPQHF. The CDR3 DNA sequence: TGTGCCAGTAGTATACCCCCTTGGCGAGGGGGAAATCAGCCCCAGCATTTT.

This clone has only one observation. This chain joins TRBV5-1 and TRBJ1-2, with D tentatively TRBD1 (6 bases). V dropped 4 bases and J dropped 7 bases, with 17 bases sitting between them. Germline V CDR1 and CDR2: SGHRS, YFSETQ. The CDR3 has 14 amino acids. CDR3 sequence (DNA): TGCGCCAGCAGCCCAGATAGGGGGAATCGTGGCTACACCTTC. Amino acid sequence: CASSPDRGNRGYTF.

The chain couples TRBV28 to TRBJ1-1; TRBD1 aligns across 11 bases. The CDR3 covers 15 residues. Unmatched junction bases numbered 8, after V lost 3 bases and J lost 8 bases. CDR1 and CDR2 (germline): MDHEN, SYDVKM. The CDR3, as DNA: TGTGCCAGCAGTTTTATCAGCGGACAGGGGGCGGAAGCTTTCTTT. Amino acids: CASSFISGQGAEAFF.

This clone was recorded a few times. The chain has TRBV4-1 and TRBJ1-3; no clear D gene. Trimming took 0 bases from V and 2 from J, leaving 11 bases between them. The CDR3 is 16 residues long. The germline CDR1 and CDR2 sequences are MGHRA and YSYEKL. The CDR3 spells CASSQDSQVPGNTIYF. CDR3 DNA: TGCGCCAGCAGCCAAGATTCCCAGGTTCCTGGAAACACCATATATTTT.

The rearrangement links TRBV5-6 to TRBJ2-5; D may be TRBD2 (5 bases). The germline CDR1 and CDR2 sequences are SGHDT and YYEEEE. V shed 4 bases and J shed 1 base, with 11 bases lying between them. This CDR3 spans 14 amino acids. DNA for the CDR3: TGTGCCAGCAGCCCCGGGGAAACCCAAGAGACCCAGTACTTC. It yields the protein CASSPGETQETQYF.

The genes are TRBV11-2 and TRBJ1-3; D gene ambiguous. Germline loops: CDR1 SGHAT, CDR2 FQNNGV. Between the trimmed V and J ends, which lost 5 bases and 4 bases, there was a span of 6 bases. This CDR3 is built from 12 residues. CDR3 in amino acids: CASSPQGNTIYF. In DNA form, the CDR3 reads TGTGCCAGCAGCCCCCAGGGAAACACCATATATTTT.

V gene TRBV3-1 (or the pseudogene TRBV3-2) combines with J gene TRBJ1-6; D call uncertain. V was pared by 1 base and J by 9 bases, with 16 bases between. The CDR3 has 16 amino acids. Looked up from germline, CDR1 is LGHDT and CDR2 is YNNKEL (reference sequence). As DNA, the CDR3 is TGTGCCAGCAGCCAAGGGCCTCCCGGAGAGGGTTCACCCCTCCACTTT. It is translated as CASSQGPPGEGSPLHF.

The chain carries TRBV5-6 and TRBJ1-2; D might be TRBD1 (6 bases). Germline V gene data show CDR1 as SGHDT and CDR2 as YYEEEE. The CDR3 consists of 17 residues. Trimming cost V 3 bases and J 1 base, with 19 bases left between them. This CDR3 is CASSSNWGQKLNYGYTF. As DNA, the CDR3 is TGTGCCAGCAGCTCCAATTGGGGGCAGAAACTTAACTATGGCTACACCTTC.

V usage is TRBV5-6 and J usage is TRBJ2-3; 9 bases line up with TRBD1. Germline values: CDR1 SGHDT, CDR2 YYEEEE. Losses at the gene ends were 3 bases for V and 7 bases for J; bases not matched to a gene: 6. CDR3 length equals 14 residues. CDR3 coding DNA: TGTGCCAGCAGCTGGACAGGGGTGGTGAATACGCAGTATTTT. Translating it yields CASSWTGVVNTQYF. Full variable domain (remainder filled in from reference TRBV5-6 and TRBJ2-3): DAGVTQSPTHLIKTRGQQVTLRCSPKSGHDTVSWYQQALGQGPQFIFQYYEEEERQRGNFPDRFSGHQFPNYSSELNVNALLLGDSALYLCASSWTGVVNTQYFGPGTRLTVL.

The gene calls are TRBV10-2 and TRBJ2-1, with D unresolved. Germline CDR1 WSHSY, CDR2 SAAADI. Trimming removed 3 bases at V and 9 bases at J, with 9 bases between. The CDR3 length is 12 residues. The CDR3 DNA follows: TGCGCCAGCAGTGAACGGGTCGGTGAGCAGTTCTTC. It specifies CASSERVGEQFF.

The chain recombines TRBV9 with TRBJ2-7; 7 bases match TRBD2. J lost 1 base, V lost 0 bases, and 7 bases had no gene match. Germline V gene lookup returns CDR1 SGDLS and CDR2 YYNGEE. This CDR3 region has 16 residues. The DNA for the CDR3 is TGTGCCAGCAGCGTAGCCGATGCTAGCGGATCCTACGAGCAGTACTTC. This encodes CASSVADASGSYEQYF.

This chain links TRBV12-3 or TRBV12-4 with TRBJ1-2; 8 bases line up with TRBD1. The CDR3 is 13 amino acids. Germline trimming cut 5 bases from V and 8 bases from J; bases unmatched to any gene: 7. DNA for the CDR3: TGTGCCAGCAGTGGGGACAGGACTGTGGGCTACACCTTC. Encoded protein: CASSGDRTVGYTF.

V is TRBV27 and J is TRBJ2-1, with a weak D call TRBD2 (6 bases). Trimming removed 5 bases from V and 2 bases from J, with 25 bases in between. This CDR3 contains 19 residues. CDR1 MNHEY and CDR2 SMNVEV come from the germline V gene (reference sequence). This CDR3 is CASSGHRDARGGTYNEQFF. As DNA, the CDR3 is TGTGCCAGCAGTGGTCACCGGGACGCTCGGGGAGGTACCTACAATGAGCAGTTCTTC.

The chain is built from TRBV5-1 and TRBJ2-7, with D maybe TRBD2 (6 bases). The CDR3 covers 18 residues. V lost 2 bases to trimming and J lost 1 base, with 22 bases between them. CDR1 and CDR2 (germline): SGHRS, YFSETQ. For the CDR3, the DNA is TGCGCCAGCAGCTTTTCGGTCAAGGAGGGGCCTTGGTCCTACGAGCAGTACTTC. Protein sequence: CASSFSVKEGPWSYEQYF.

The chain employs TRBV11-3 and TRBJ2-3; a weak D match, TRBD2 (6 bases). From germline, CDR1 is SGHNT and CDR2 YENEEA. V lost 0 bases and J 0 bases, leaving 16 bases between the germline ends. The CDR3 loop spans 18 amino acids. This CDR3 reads CASSLDLGLARSTDTQYF. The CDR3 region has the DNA TGTGCCAGCAGCTTAGACCTGGGGCTAGCGCGGAGCACAGATACGCAGTATTTT.

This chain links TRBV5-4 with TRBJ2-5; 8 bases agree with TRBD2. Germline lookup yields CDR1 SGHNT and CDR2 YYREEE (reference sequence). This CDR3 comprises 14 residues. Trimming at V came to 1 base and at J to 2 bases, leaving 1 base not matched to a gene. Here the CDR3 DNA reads TGTGCCAGCAGCTTGACGGGGGGGCAAGAGACCCAGTACTTC. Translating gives CASSLTGGQETQYF.

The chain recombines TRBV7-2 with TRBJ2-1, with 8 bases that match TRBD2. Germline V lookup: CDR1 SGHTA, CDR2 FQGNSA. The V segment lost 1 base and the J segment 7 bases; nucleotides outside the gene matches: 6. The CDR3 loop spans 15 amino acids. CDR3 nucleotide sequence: TGTGCCAGCAGCTTAGGGCCGGGGGGGCCGAATGAGCAGTTCTTC. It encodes CASSLGPGGPNEQFF.

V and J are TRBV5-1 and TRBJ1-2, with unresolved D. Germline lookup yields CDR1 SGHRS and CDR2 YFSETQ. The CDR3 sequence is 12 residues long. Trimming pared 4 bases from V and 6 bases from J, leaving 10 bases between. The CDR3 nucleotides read TGCGCCAGCAGCCCGGAGGAGGATGGCTACACCTTC. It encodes CASSPEEDGYTF.

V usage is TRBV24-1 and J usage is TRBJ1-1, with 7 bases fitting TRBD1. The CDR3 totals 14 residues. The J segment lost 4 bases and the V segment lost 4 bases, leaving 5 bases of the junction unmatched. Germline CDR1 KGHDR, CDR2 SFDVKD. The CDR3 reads CATSDPKGATEAFF. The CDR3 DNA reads TGTGCCACCAGTGACCCGAAGGGGGCCACTGAAGCTTTCTTT.

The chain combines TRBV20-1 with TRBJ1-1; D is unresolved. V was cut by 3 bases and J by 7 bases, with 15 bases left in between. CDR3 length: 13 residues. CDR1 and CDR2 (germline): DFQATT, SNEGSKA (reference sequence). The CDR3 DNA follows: TGCAGTGCTAGTGATGCGAGGGCCAATGAAGCTTTCTTT. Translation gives CSASDARANEAFF.

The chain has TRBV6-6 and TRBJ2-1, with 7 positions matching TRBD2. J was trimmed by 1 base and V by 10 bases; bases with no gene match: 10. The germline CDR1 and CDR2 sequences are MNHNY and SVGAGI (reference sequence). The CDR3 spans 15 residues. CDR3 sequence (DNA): TGTGCCATCCGTGGTCGGGGGGTGTCCTACAATGAGCAGTTCTTC. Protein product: CAIRGRGVSYNEQFF.

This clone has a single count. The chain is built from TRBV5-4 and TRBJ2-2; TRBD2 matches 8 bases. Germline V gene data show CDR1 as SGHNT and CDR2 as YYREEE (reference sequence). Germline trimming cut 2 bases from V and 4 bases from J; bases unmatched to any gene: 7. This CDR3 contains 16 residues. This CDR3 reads CASSFGAGASTGELFF. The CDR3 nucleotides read TGTGCCAGCAGCTTTGGAGCGGGGGCCTCCACCGGGGAGCTGTTTTTT.

In nucleotides, the CDR3 is TGTGCCATCAGTGGGACAGGGATTGGGACTGAAGCTTTCTTT. Translating gives CAISGTGIGTEAFF. V gene TRBV10-3 combines with J gene TRBJ1-1, with 8 bases that match TRBD1. V trimming: 4 bases; J trimming: 5 bases; junction bases outside the gene matches: 6. This CDR3 contains 14 residues. Germline V gives CDR1 ENHRY, CDR2 SYGVKD.